This is a list of T cell receptor beta chains from one sample in a study of post-analysis software for immune sequencing data. TCRdb re-called the PCR reads with MiXCR, one entry per CDR3 protein. This sample has around 770,000 distinct CDR3 sequences; under 60% occur once, and the top ten carry 4.9%. The specimen was blood. The receptor set was obtained from a girl between 10 and 17 years old with multiple sclerosis. The CDR3 runs from the conserved cysteine through the conserved F or W. The order of the fields is D gene, clone size, J gene, V gene, CDR3 DNA, CDR3 protein. The D gene is left open where the match is weak. The size field is filled for only some rows; it gives once, few, many or a size class.

D gene: TRBD2; clone size: -; J gene: TRBJ2-7; V gene: TRBV15; CDR3 DNA: TGTGCCACCAGCAGAGAGAGCTCCCAACTAGCGGGACTATACGAGCAGTACTTC; CDR3 protein: CATSRESSQLAGLYEQYF
D gene: -; clone size: -; J gene: TRBJ1-2; V gene: TRBV20-1; CDR3 DNA: TGCAGTGCTAGAGCTGAGGAACCCCAGGGCTACACCTTC; CDR3 protein: CSARAEEPQGYTF
D gene: -; clone size: -; J gene: TRBJ2-7; V gene: TRBV11-1; CDR3 DNA: TGTGCCGGCAGCCTATGGGAGTCCTCCTACGAGCAGTACTTC; CDR3 protein: CAGSLWESSYEQYF
D gene: TRBD2; clone size: few; J gene: TRBJ2-1; V gene: TRBV20-1; CDR3 DNA: TGCAGTGCTGGGAGTAGCGGGAGCCATGGTCATGAGCAGTTCTTC; CDR3 protein: CSAGSSGSHGHEQFF
D gene: -; clone size: few; J gene: TRBJ1-5; V gene: TRBV30; CDR3 DNA: TGTGCCTGGACCCCGGGCGGGGGGCGTCGTCAGCCCCAGCATTTT; CDR3 protein: CAWTPGGGRRQPQHF
D gene: TRBD1; clone size: few; J gene: TRBJ2-1; V gene: TRBV5-1; CDR3 DNA: TGCGCCAGCAGCTTGGACAGGGGACCCCACAATGAGCAGTTCTTC; CDR3 protein: CASSLDRGPHNEQFF
D gene: TRBD1; clone size: -; J gene: TRBJ2-7; V gene: TRBV7-8; CDR3 DNA: TGTGCCAGCAGCTTAGCTCCGGGACAGGGCTCCTACGAGCAGTACTTC; CDR3 protein: CASSLAPGQGSYEQYF
D gene: -; clone size: -; J gene: TRBJ2-5; V gene: TRBV15; CDR3 DNA: TGTGCCACCAGCAGAGATCAGTACCCCTTAGGTGGGGAGACCCAGTACTTC; CDR3 protein: CATSRDQYPLGGETQYF
D gene: TRBD2; clone size: once; J gene: TRBJ2-1; V gene: TRBV27; CDR3 DNA: TGTGCCAGCAGTTCGGTGGCTAGCGGGAGATGGAATGAGCAGTTCTTC; CDR3 protein: CASSSVASGRWNEQFF
D gene: TRBD1; clone size: -; J gene: TRBJ1-5; V gene: TRBV2; CDR3 DNA: TGTGCCAGCAGCGGGACAGGGTTTCAGCCCCAGCATTTT; CDR3 protein: CASSGTGFQPQHF
D gene: -; clone size: -; J gene: TRBJ1-1; V gene: TRBV12-3/TRBV12-4; CDR3 DNA: TGTGCCAGCGTCTGGAGGGTCGGAACTGAAGCTTTCTTT; CDR3 protein: CASVWRVGTEAFF
D gene: -; clone size: -; J gene: TRBJ1-6; V gene: TRBV18; CDR3 DNA: TGTGCCAGCTCACCAAAGGGAGCTGGGGATTCACCCCTCCACTTT; CDR3 protein: CASSPKGAGDSPLHF
D gene: -; clone size: -; J gene: TRBJ1-3; V gene: TRBV5-1; CDR3 DNA: TGCGCCAGCAGCTTGCAACCGGGCCTCTCTGGAAACACCATATATTTT; CDR3 protein: CASSLQPGLSGNTIYF
D gene: TRBD1; clone size: few; J gene: TRBJ2-5; V gene: TRBV12-3/TRBV12-4; CDR3 DNA: TGTGCCAGCAGTTACCCCCGTGACAGGGGAGGAGAGACCCAGTACTTC; CDR3 protein: CASSYPRDRGGETQYF
D gene: -; clone size: -; J gene: TRBJ2-5; V gene: TRBV11-2; CDR3 DNA: TGTGCCAGCAGCTTAGGAACGTCGAAGCAAGAGACCCAGTACTTC; CDR3 protein: CASSLGTSKQETQYF
D gene: TRBD1; clone size: -; J gene: TRBJ1-1; V gene: TRBV29-1; CDR3 DNA: TGCAGCGCGGGACAGGGCACTCGGGGGAACACTGAAGCTTTCTTT; CDR3 protein: CSAGQGTRGNTEAFF
D gene: TRBD1; clone size: -; J gene: TRBJ1-6; V gene: TRBV18; CDR3 DNA: TGTGCCAGCTCCAAACCACGGGGGACAGGGGAGGCTTCACCCCTCCACTTT; CDR3 protein: CASSKPRGTGEASPLHF
D gene: -; clone size: many; J gene: TRBJ1-2; V gene: TRBV6-5; CDR3 DNA: TGTGCCAGCAGTTACTCGATAGGGTTGGACTATGGCTACACCTTC; CDR3 protein: CASSYSIGLDYGYTF
D gene: -; clone size: -; J gene: TRBJ1-2; V gene: TRBV6-5; CDR3 DNA: TGTGCCAGCAGCCCCGGGGAGACTGACTATGGCTACACCTTC; CDR3 protein: CASSPGETDYGYTF
D gene: -; clone size: -; J gene: TRBJ2-7; V gene: TRBV30; CDR3 DNA: TGTGCCTGGAGTCATCGAGTGGACAGCGCAACAGAGCAGTACTTC; CDR3 protein: CAWSHRVDSATEQYF
D gene: -; clone size: -; J gene: TRBJ2-3; V gene: TRBV7-2; CDR3 DNA: TGTGCCAGCAGCCCTCTGGGGTGGGACACAGATACGCAGTATTTT; CDR3 protein: CASSPLGWDTDTQYF
D gene: -; clone size: few; J gene: TRBJ2-1; V gene: TRBV10-3; CDR3 DNA: TGTGCCATCTTAGCTACCGACAATGAGCAGTTCTTC; CDR3 protein: CAILATDNEQFF
D gene: TRBD1; clone size: -; J gene: TRBJ1-2; V gene: TRBV3-1; CDR3 DNA: TGTGCCAGCAGCCACCTGGGACAGGGCTACACCTTC; CDR3 protein: CASSHLGQGYTF
D gene: -; clone size: -; J gene: TRBJ1-4; V gene: TRBV6-5; CDR3 DNA: TGTGCCAGCAGTGGGGGGTTTGAGGAAAAACTGTTTTTT; CDR3 protein: CASSGGFEEKLFF
D gene: TRBD1; clone size: few; J gene: TRBJ2-4; V gene: TRBV3-1; CDR3 DNA: TGTGCCAGCAGCCAAGAGGGGGTATACAGGGGAGAGCAGTACTTC; CDR3 protein: CASSQEGVYRGEQYF
D gene: TRBD1; clone size: -; J gene: TRBJ2-3; V gene: TRBV7-2; CDR3 DNA: TGTGCCAGCAGCCGGGACAGGTCATACACAGATACGCAGTATTTT; CDR3 protein: CASSRDRSYTDTQYF
D gene: TRBD2; clone size: -; J gene: TRBJ2-1; V gene: TRBV7-8; CDR3 DNA: TGTGCCAGCAGCCCCGCCAGACTAGCGGGAAATAATGAGCAGTTCTTC; CDR3 protein: CASSPARLAGNNEQFF
D gene: TRBD2; clone size: -; J gene: TRBJ2-3; V gene: TRBV5-1; CDR3 DNA: TGCGCCAGCAGCAAAGGACTAGCGGGAGGAGTCACAGATACGCAGTATTTT; CDR3 protein: CASSKGLAGGVTDTQYF
D gene: TRBD2; clone size: -; J gene: TRBJ2-3; V gene: TRBV20-1; CDR3 DNA: TGCAGTGCTAGATTTGGACTAGCGGCCTTCCCTAGCACAGATACGCAGTATTTT; CDR3 protein: CSARFGLAAFPSTDTQYF
D gene: -; clone size: -; J gene: TRBJ2-3; V gene: TRBV27; CDR3 DNA: TGTGCCAGCAGTCCTCCGACAGCAGATACGCAGTATTTT; CDR3 protein: CASSPPTADTQYF
D gene: TRBD2; clone size: -; J gene: TRBJ2-7; V gene: TRBV9; CDR3 DNA: TGTGCCAGCAGCCCTGGAGGTTTAGCGGGAATCACCTACGAGCAGTACTTC; CDR3 protein: CASSPGGLAGITYEQYF
D gene: -; clone size: -; J gene: TRBJ2-1; V gene: TRBV20-1; CDR3 DNA: TGCAGTGCCCCACGGAGCGGTTTACCAAATGAGCAGTTCTTC; CDR3 protein: CSAPRSGLPNEQFF
D gene: -; clone size: -; J gene: TRBJ2-6; V gene: TRBV7-8; CDR3 DNA: TGTGCCAGCAGCATTAGGACAACTGGGGCCAACGTCCTGACTTTC; CDR3 protein: CASSIRTTGANVLTF
D gene: -; clone size: -; J gene: TRBJ1-1; V gene: TRBV28; CDR3 DNA: TGTGCCAGCAGAACGGAAGCTATGAACACTGAAGCTTTCTTT; CDR3 protein: CASRTEAMNTEAFF
D gene: -; clone size: -; J gene: TRBJ2-5; V gene: TRBV5-1; CDR3 DNA: TGCGCCAGCAACCCCGTCGGCGGAGCGCAAGAGACCCAGTACTTC; CDR3 protein: CASNPVGGAQETQYF
D gene: -; clone size: once; J gene: TRBJ2-1; V gene: TRBV11-2; CDR3 DNA: TGTGCCAGCAGCAAGGAGGGAGGCCCTTACAATGAGCAGTTCTTC; CDR3 protein: CASSKEGGPYNEQFF
D gene: -; clone size: few; J gene: TRBJ1-1; V gene: TRBV27; CDR3 DNA: TGTGCCAGCAACTCAAACGGTGAAGCTTTCTTT; CDR3 protein: CASNSNGEAFF
D gene: -; clone size: -; J gene: TRBJ2-7; V gene: TRBV29-1; CDR3 DNA: TGCAGCGTTGAAGATCCCGGTGGGAGGAACAATGAGCAGTACTTC; CDR3 protein: CSVEDPGGRNNEQYF
D gene: TRBD2; clone size: few; J gene: TRBJ2-3; V gene: TRBV5-6; CDR3 DNA: TGTGCCAGCAGCACTAGCGGGACGGGGAATACGCAGTATTTT; CDR3 protein: CASSTSGTGNTQYF
D gene: -; clone size: -; J gene: TRBJ2-5; V gene: TRBV29-1; CDR3 DNA: TGCAGCGTTGGGGAGGGGGAATGGTGGGAGACCCAGTACTTC; CDR3 protein: CSVGEGEWWETQYF
D gene: -; clone size: -; J gene: TRBJ1-2; V gene: TRBV29-1; CDR3 DNA: TGCAGCGTTGCTGGGACGGAGAACTATGGCTACACCTTC; CDR3 protein: CSVAGTENYGYTF
D gene: -; clone size: -; J gene: TRBJ2-4; V gene: TRBV6-6; CDR3 DNA: TGTGCCAGCAGTTATGAGGCAGCGGAAAAGAGTGGGCAGTACTTC; CDR3 protein: CASSYEAAEKSGQYF
D gene: -; clone size: -; J gene: TRBJ2-7; V gene: TRBV7-6; CDR3 DNA: TGTGCCAGCAGTCCAAGACAGGAACCTTACGAGCAGTACTTC; CDR3 protein: CASSPRQEPYEQYF
D gene: TRBD2; clone size: -; J gene: TRBJ2-1; V gene: TRBV20-1; CDR3 DNA: TGCAGTGCCAATCACCTGCGGCGGGAGGGCAACAATGAGCAGTTCTTC; CDR3 protein: CSANHLRREGNNEQFF
D gene: -; clone size: -; J gene: TRBJ2-7; V gene: TRBV9; CDR3 DNA: TGTGCCAGCAGCGTAGAGGCAGGGTCGTACGAGCAGTACTTC; CDR3 protein: CASSVEAGSYEQYF
D gene: -; clone size: -; J gene: TRBJ2-5; V gene: TRBV12-3/TRBV12-4; CDR3 DNA: TGTGCCAGCAGTTTATTGGATTCGGAGACCCAGTACTTC; CDR3 protein: CASSLLDSETQYF
D gene: TRBD2; clone size: few; J gene: TRBJ2-7; V gene: TRBV7-6; CDR3 DNA: TGTGCCAGCAGCCTAGGATCAGCGGGAGGCGGCCACGAGCAGTACTTC; CDR3 protein: CASSLGSAGGGHEQYF
D gene: TRBD2; clone size: few; J gene: TRBJ2-7; V gene: TRBV20-1; CDR3 DNA: TGCAGTGCTAGAGTTACTAGCGGGAGGGAGCAGTACTTC; CDR3 protein: CSARVTSGREQYF
D gene: TRBD2; clone size: few; J gene: TRBJ2-7; V gene: TRBV6-6; CDR3 DNA: TGTGCCAGCAGTATCGGGACTAGCGGGCCCTACGAGCAGTACTTC; CDR3 protein: CASSIGTSGPYEQYF
D gene: TRBD2; clone size: -; J gene: TRBJ2-5; V gene: TRBV20-1; CDR3 DNA: TGCAGTGCTAAAGGGACTAGCGGGAGCGGCCCGGGAGAGCAGTACTTC; CDR3 protein: CSAKGTSGSGPGEQYF
D gene: -; clone size: -; J gene: TRBJ2-5; V gene: TRBV12-3/TRBV12-4; CDR3 DNA: TGTGCCAGCAGTTTTCTTGAGCACCTCCAAGAGACCCAGTACTTC; CDR3 protein: CASSFLEHLQETQYF
D gene: -; clone size: -; J gene: TRBJ2-1; V gene: TRBV7-2; CDR3 DNA: TGTGCCAGCAGCTTAGCAGTTAGTAAAGGAGGGAATGAGCAGTTCTTC; CDR3 protein: CASSLAVSKGGNEQFF
D gene: TRBD1; clone size: few; J gene: TRBJ2-1; V gene: TRBV10-3; CDR3 DNA: TGTGCCATCAGCGGGACAGGGAGGAATGAGCAGTTCTTC; CDR3 protein: CAISGTGRNEQFF